The 18 T cell receptor beta chains presented below share a single source sample, sequenced in a study of cytomegalovirus exposure and HLA in healthy donors. The PCR made use of 60 Vbeta and 13 Jbeta primers. Repertoires were generated with immunoSEQ multiplex PCR, while TCRdb's copy carries only in-frame clones and drops some. The sample gives fewer than 200,000 clones, over 80% of which show up once; 1.6% is in the top ten. The sample consisted of PBMCs. These receptors all come from a man aged 45-65 years in good health and CMV-seronegative.

V gene TRBV28 combines with J gene TRBJ2-2; D is possibly TRBD1 (5 bases). The germline V and J ends were trimmed by 2 bases and 1 base, with 5 bases remaining between them. This CDR3 region has 14 residues. Looked up from germline, CDR1 is MDHEN and CDR2 is SYDVKM. The CDR3 reads CASSLGQNTGELFF. Here the CDR3 DNA reads TGTGCCAGCAGTTTAGGACAGAACACCGGGGAGCTGTTTTTT. Together with reference TRBV28 and TRBJ2-2, the CDR3 gives the full variable domain: DVKVTQSSRYLVKRTGEKVFLECVQDMDHENMFWYRQDPGLGLRLIYFSYDVKMKEKGDIPEGYSVSREKKERFSLILESASTNQTSMYLCASSLGQNTGELFFGEGSRLTVL.

In this sample, this clone turned up a few times. J is TRBJ2-3 and V is TRBV15; 8 bases line up with TRBD2. V gave up 1 base and J gave up 3 bases; unmatched junction bases: 12. CDR1 and CDR2 (germline): LNHNV, YYDKDF (reference sequence). CDR3 size: 18 residues. The CDR3 coding sequence is TGTGCCACCAGCAGAGGCCCGGGGGGGCGGGGGGATACAGATACGCAGTATTTT. This translates into CATSRGPGGRGDTDTQYF. Supplemented by reference TRBV15 and TRBJ2-3, the full variable domain reads DAMVIQNPRYQVTQFGKPVTLSCSQTLNHNVMYWYQQKSSQAPKLLFHYYDKDFNNEADTPDNFQSRRPNTSFCFLDIRSPGLGDTAMYLCATSRGPGGRGDTDTQYFGPGTRLTVL.

The genes are TRBV7-8 and TRBJ2-7, with D possibly matching TRBD2 (6 bases). CDR3 length: 15 amino acids. Germline CDR1 and CDR2: SGHVS and FQNEAQ. Deletions cut 7 bases from V and 5 bases from J, with 21 bases between. The CDR3: CASTSTGLKRDEQYF. The CDR3, as DNA: TGTGCCAGCACCTCCACGGGACTCAAAAGGGACGAGCAGTACTTC.

The rearrangement joins TRBV7-2 to TRBJ1-1, with TRBD1 as a possible D gene (5 bases). The V end was cut by 2 bases, the J end by 11 bases, with 18 bases between. The germline V gene has CDR1 SGHTA and CDR2 FQGNSA. The length of the CDR3 is 14 residues. For the CDR3, the DNA is TGTGCCAGCAGCTTAAATTTAGGGGTTACGATTGCTTTCTTT. It yields the protein CASSLNLGVTIAFF.

V gene TRBV28 combines with J gene TRBJ2-7; D might be TRBD2 (5 bases). The V gene's germline CDR1 is MDHEN and CDR2 SYDVKM. The CDR3 sequence is 13 residues long. V lost 6 bases to trimming and J lost 0 bases, with 9 bases between them. Here the CDR3 DNA reads TGTGCCAGCAGCAGAGGGAGCTCCTACGAGCAGTACTTC. Protein product: CASSRGSSYEQYF.

In DNA form, the CDR3 reads TGTGCCAGCAGTCCGGACAGGGGCCCCTACAATGAGCAGTTCTTC. It encodes CASSPDRGPYNEQFF. V is TRBV6-6 and J is TRBJ2-1, with 9 positions matching TRBD1. CDR3 length: 15 amino acids. Germline trimming cut 5 bases from V and 2 bases from J; bases unmatched to any gene: 4. Germline assignment: CDR1 MNHNY and CDR2 SVGAGI (reference sequence).

J is TRBJ2-2 and V is TRBV4-3; 9 nucleotides agree with TRBD1. V was pared by 2 bases and J by 6 bases, with 16 bases of the junction left unmatched. This CDR3 spans 19 amino acids. Germline V CDR1 and CDR2: LGHNA, YSLEER. The CDR3 protein is CASSQTLIPGQGRAGELFF. The CDR3 nucleotides read TGCGCCAGCAGCCAAACTCTCATCCCCGGACAGGGGAGGGCCGGGGAGCTGTTTTTT.

The CDR3 DNA reads as TGCGCCAGCAGCTTGGCAGGGGGCAGCTATGGCTACACCTTC. This encodes CASSLAGGSYGYTF. This chain uses TRBV5-1 with TRBJ1-2; TRBD1 aligns across 8 bases. CDR1 and CDR2 (germline): SGHRS, YFSETQ. CDR3 length: 14 amino acids. With V trimmed by 0 bases and J by 4 bases, 2 bases remained unmatched.

V usage is TRBV5-1 and J usage is TRBJ1-4; 7 bases match TRBD1. CDR1 is SGHRS and CDR2 is YFSETQ in the germline V gene. The CDR3 length is 16 residues. V was pared by 0 bases and J by 8 bases, with 10 bases of the junction left unmatched. The CDR3 DNA sequence: TGCGCCAGCAGCTTGGTCCGACAGGGAAGAGGGGAAAAACTGTTTTTT. It codes for CASSLVRQGRGEKLFF.

The chain has TRBV5-1 and TRBJ2-3; 9 bases are a match to TRBD2. CDR1 and CDR2 (germline): SGHRS, YFSETQ. After removal of 1 base from V and 3 bases from J, the junction contained 3 bases not matched to a gene. CDR3 size: 15 residues. CDR3 in DNA: TGCGCCAGCAGCTTGTCTAGCGGGGAAACAGATACGCAGTATTTT. It translates to CASSLSSGETDTQYF.

A single count supports this clone. V and J are TRBV28 and TRBJ1-1; no definite D call. From germline, CDR1 is MDHEN and CDR2 SYDVKM. Trimming removed 8 bases at V and 8 bases at J, with 21 bases between. The CDR3 runs to 14 residues. The CDR3 is CASRSISGILEAFF. DNA for the CDR3: TGTGCCAGCCGTAGCATTTCCGGGATTCTCGAAGCTTTCTTT.

This chain uses TRBV4-3 with TRBJ2-2; TRBD1 agrees at 9 bases. With 4 bases clipped from V and 3 bases from J, the junction kept 3 bases outside the gene matches. Germline assignment: CDR1 LGHNA and CDR2 YSLEER. CDR3 length: 15 residues. CDR3 DNA: TGCGCCAGCAGCCGTGGGACAGGGTACACCGGGGAGCTGTTTTTT. The encoded protein is CASSRGTGYTGELFF.

The chain joins TRBV2 to TRBJ2-2, with TRBD1 matching over 9 bases. The CDR3 runs 16 residues. Germline V lookup: CDR1 SNHLY, CDR2 FYNNEI. Trimming at V came to 7 bases and at J to 4 bases, leaving 10 bases not matched to a gene. The CDR3 sequence is CASKREQGAVTGELFF. DNA of the CDR3: TGTGCCAGCAAGAGGGAACAGGGGGCGGTCACCGGGGAGCTGTTTTTT.

The genes are TRBV19 and TRBJ1-5, with D perhaps TRBD1 (6 bases). The CDR3 has 14 amino acids. Trimming took off 5 bases at V and 4 bases at J, with 12 bases between the two ends. CDR1 and CDR2 (germline): LNHDA, SQIVND (reference sequence). The CDR3 reads CASSHRTENQPQHF. The CDR3 DNA is TGTGCCAGTAGTCATCGGACAGAAAATCAGCCCCAGCATTTT.

The chain joins TRBV7-9 to TRBJ1-1; no firm D call. This CDR3 comprises 14 residues. Germline V gives CDR1 SEHNR, CDR2 FQNEAQ (reference sequence). V shed 5 bases and J shed 1 base, with 11 bases lying between them. DNA of the CDR3: TGTGCCAGCAGCCTTCCCCGGGGGAACACTGAAGCTTTCTTT. Translating it yields CASSLPRGNTEAFF.

Concerning this clone: The sample carries other DNA sequences with the same CDR3. The chain employs TRBV4-3 and TRBJ1-1; D gene ambiguous. Per germline, CDR1 LGHNA and CDR2 YSLEER. This CDR3 region has 14 residues. V shed 3 bases and J shed 1 base, with 9 bases lying between them. In DNA form, the CDR3 reads TGCGCCAGCAGCCAGCAAGGCGGGAACACTGAAGCTTTCTTT. Its translation: CASSQQGGNTEAFF.

V usage is TRBV9 and J usage is TRBJ1-4; D is unresolved. V lost 0 bases and J lost 7, with 16 bases in between. CDR3 size: 16 residues. Germline CDR1 and CDR2: SGDLS and YYNGEE. The DNA for the CDR3 is TGTGCCAGCAGCGTAGAAGAGACGGGTAAAAGTGAAAAACTGTTTTTT. Protein product: CASSVEETGKSEKLFF.

The chain uses TRBV23-1 and TRBJ2-5, with D perhaps TRBD1 (6 bases). TRBV23-1 is placed among ORFs of uncertain function. The CDR3 is 10 residues long. Trimming removed 11 bases from V and 7 bases from J, with 11 bases in between. The CDR3 nucleotides read TGCGCCGGACAGAGGGTGACCCAGTACTTC. Translated, it gives CAGQRVTQYF.